The clone carrying this T cell receptor beta chain was detected a few times. The antigen remains undetermined. Investigators profiled TCR beta VDJ and CDR3 from genomic DNA template. TCRdb re-called the reads through MiXCR, storing one row per CDR3 protein. Among under 200,000 distinct CDR3 sequences listed, 48% were seen once. These data are taken from a study of CD8+CD57+ T cells in acquired aplastic anemia. Overall study context: Mean DNA quantity obtained from sorted CD4+ and CD8+ cells was about 3.5 ug.

Notes on the study in general: Between patients and controls, about 30 CD8+ CDR3 sequences were found in common.

Before being chosen for sequencing, patients had shown CD8+CD57+ cell expansion by flow cytometry. The CDR3 has 12 residues. V lost 9 bases and J 0 bases, leaving 6 bases between the germline ends. Germline V CDR1 and CDR2: KGHDR, SFDVKD. The specimen was sorted CD4+, CD8+, or CD8+CD57+ T cells (not recorded which) from PBMCs. The chain recombines TRBV24-1 with TRBJ2-3; D perhaps matches TRBD1 (5 bases). This clonotype originated in a human donor with aplastic anemia. This CDR3 reads CATAGSTDTQYF. CDR3 coding DNA: TGTGCCACCGCAGGGAGCACAGATACGCAGTATTTT.